The 27 T cell receptor beta chains below come from one sample, sequenced in a study of cytomegalovirus exposure and HLA in healthy donors. Use of 60 Vbeta and 13 Jbeta primers characterized the PCR. Generated by immunoSEQ multiplex PCR, the TCRdb table keeps only in-frame clones and is missing some. The sample contains 230,000 or so clones, about nine tenths of which appear only once. The sample consisted of PBMCs. The receptors here all came from a girl aged 2-10 years in good health and CMV-seronegative.

The J gene is TRBJ1-4, the V gene TRBV28, with D hard to call. Trimming took 4 bases from V and 3 from J, leaving 12 bases between them. CDR1 and CDR2 from the germline V gene are MDHEN and SYDVKM. This CDR3 contains 15 residues. The CDR3 sequence: CASSSPFSSNEKLFF. In nucleotides, the CDR3 is TGTGCCAGCAGTTCCCCTTTCTCTTCTAATGAAAAACTGTTTTTT.

The chain combines TRBV18 with TRBJ1-4; maybe TRBD1 (6 bases). CDR1 is KGHSH and CDR2 is LQKENI in the germline V gene. V was pared by 0 bases and J by 0 bases, with 17 bases between. The CDR3 loop spans 19 amino acids. The CDR3 loop is CASSPPGRDTSATNEKLFF. CDR3 DNA: TGTGCCAGCTCACCACCAGGAAGGGACACTTCAGCAACTAATGAAAAACTGTTTTTT.

This chain links TRBV27 with TRBJ2-1; D might be TRBD2 (5 bases). The CDR3 has 14 residues. Germline CDR1 MNHEY, CDR2 SMNVEV (reference sequence). V shed 3 bases and J shed 1 base, with 7 bases lying between them. The CDR3 region is CASSLDLSYNEQFF. CDR3 DNA sequence: TGTGCCAGCAGTTTGGACTTGTCCTACAATGAGCAGTTCTTC.

CDR3 in amino acids: CASSFSGSSGANVLTF. The CDR3 nucleotides are TGTGCCAGCAGTTTCTCGGGGAGCTCTGGGGCCAACGTCCTGACTTTC. The chain links TRBV27 to TRBJ2-6; tentatively, D is TRBD2 (5 bases). V gave up 3 bases and J gave up 0 bases, with 9 bases separating them. CDR1 and CDR2 from the germline V gene are MNHEY and SMNVEV (reference sequence). The CDR3 runs to 16 residues. The whole variable domain, filled in from reference TRBV27 and TRBJ2-6, reads EAQVTQNPRYLITVTGKKLTVTCSQNMNHEYMSWYRQDPGLGLRQIYYSMNVEVTDKGDVPEGYKVSRKEKRNFPLILESPSPNQTSLYFCASSFSGSSGANVLTFGAGSRLTVL.

The CDR3 DNA is TGTGCCAGTAGTAACCCCGGGGTTTCGAGGAACACTGAAGCTTTCTTT. Encoded protein: CASSNPGVSRNTEAFF. The chain is built from TRBV19 and TRBJ1-1; no clear D gene. Per the germline V gene, CDR1 is LNHDA and CDR2 is SQIVND (reference sequence). The CDR3 has 16 residues. V lost 4 bases and J lost 1, with 16 bases in between.

The chain joins TRBV7-6 to TRBJ1-4; maybe TRBD1 (6 bases). The V and J ends lost 5 bases and 3 bases respectively, with 10 bases between them. The CDR3 runs to 14 residues. Germline lookup yields CDR1 SGHVS and CDR2 FNYEAQ. CDR3 in amino acids: CASSPGTPNEKLFF. CDR3 DNA sequence: TGTGCCAGCAGCCCTGGGACACCTAATGAAAAACTGTTTTTT.

The table lists this clone with a count of one. The chain recombines TRBV29-1 with TRBJ1-2; possibly TRBD1 for D (6 bases). Trimming stripped 5 bases from V and 7 bases from J, with 11 bases between. Germline-derived CDR1 and CDR2 are SQVTM and ANQGSEA. This CDR3 contains 11 residues. The CDR3 nucleotides are TGCAGCGTTTGGGACACTAGTGGCTACACCTTC. Protein: CSVWDTSGYTF.

The V gene is TRBV7-9, the J gene TRBJ1-1; 7 bases are a match to TRBD1. Trimming cost V 3 bases and J 2 bases; bases outside gene matches: 12. The CDR3 consists of 17 residues. Germline CDR1 SEHNR, CDR2 FQNEAQ (reference sequence). The CDR3 region is CASSFRQGQFVNTEAFF. The CDR3 bases are TGTGCCAGCAGCTTTCGACAGGGTCAATTCGTTAACACTGAAGCTTTCTTT. Full variable domain (missing parts from reference TRBV7-9 and TRBJ1-1): DTGVSQNPRHKITKRGQNVTFRCDPISEHNRLYWYRQTLGQGPEFLTYFQNEAQLEKSRLLSDRFSAERPKGSFSTLEIQRTEQGDSAMYLCASSFRQGQFVNTEAFFGQGTRLTVV.

V is TRBV5-1 and J is TRBJ2-3, with D perhaps TRBD1 (6 bases). The V gene lost 0 bases and the J gene lost 0 bases, with 11 bases spanning the gap. CDR1 is SGHRS and CDR2 is YFSETQ in the germline V gene. The CDR3 spans 16 residues. This CDR3 is CASSLAWTASTDTQYF. The CDR3, as DNA: TGCGCCAGCAGCTTGGCCTGGACAGCTAGCACAGATACGCAGTATTTT.

The count of this clone is one. The chain couples TRBV10-1 to TRBJ2-7; 11 bases align to TRBD1. The CDR3 totals 14 residues. Germline V gene data show CDR1 as WNHNN and CDR2 as SYGVQD (reference sequence). The V gene end was trimmed by 4 bases and the J gene end by 2 bases; junction bases not matched to a gene: 1. The CDR3 here is CASSGGQGAYEQYF. CDR3 DNA sequence: TGCGCCAGCAGTGGGGGACAGGGGGCCTACGAGCAGTACTTC.

This chain uses TRBV5-1 with TRBJ2-7, with D perhaps TRBD2 (7 bases). Per the germline V gene, CDR1 is SGHRS and CDR2 is YFSETQ. V lost 5 bases and J lost 1, with 22 bases in between. This CDR3 spans 17 amino acids. CDR3 nucleotide sequence: TGCGCCAGCAGTATGGTAATTTGGGGGGGCCGTTCCTACGAGCAGTACTTC. Its translation is CASSMVIWGGRSYEQYF.

This clone was counted once. V and J are TRBV2 and TRBJ2-3; D might be TRBD1 (6 bases). Germline V CDR1 and CDR2: SNHLY, FYNNEI. The CDR3 consists of 14 residues. V was trimmed by 8 bases and J by 5 bases, leaving 17 bases between them. The CDR3 reads CASFRDTLEDTQYF. CDR3 DNA sequence: TGTGCCAGCTTCCGGGACACCTTGGAAGATACGCAGTATTTT.

The chain joins TRBV19 to TRBJ2-7; no firm D call. CDR3 length equals 13 residues. CDR1 is LNHDA and CDR2 is SQIVND in the germline V gene (reference sequence). The V gene lost 2 bases and the J gene lost 3 bases, with 8 bases spanning the gap. The CDR3: CASSIFFGYEQYF. The CDR3 DNA reads TGTGCCAGTAGTATATTTTTCGGCTACGAGCAGTACTTC.

The chain couples TRBV19 to TRBJ2-4, with TRBD2 matching over 9 bases. The CDR3 loop spans 20 amino acids. Germline lookup yields CDR1 LNHDA and CDR2 SQIVND (reference sequence). The ends lost 1 base at V and 0 bases at J; junction bases unmatched: 13. The CDR3 DNA is TGTGCCAGTAGTATAGCCGGAGGTCTAGCGGGGAACCTAGCCAAAAACATTCAGTACTTC. Translated: CASSIAGGLAGNLAKNIQYF.

The chain couples TRBV6-5 to TRBJ1-1; the match to TRBD1 covers 9 bases. V was pared by 0 bases and J by 3 bases, with 5 bases of the junction left unmatched. The CDR3 covers 16 residues. CDR1 is MNHEY and CDR2 is SVGAGI in the germline V gene. CDR3 sequence (DNA): TGTGCCAGCAGTTACTCGACGGGACAGGGTTACACTGAAGCTTTCTTT. It codes for CASSYSTGQGYTEAFF.

V is TRBV11-2 and J is TRBJ1-1, with TRBD1 matching over 8 bases. Germline V CDR1 and CDR2: SGHAT, FQNNGV. CDR3 size: 14 residues. V lost 10 bases, J lost 0 bases, and 7 bases stayed unmatched. CDR3 protein: CATARTGLNTEAFF. For the CDR3, the DNA is TGTGCCACGGCCCGGACAGGGTTGAACACTGAAGCTTTCTTT.

The chain links TRBV14 to TRBJ1-2; 7 nucleotides match TRBD1. This CDR3 has 15 amino acids. In germline, CDR1 is SGHDN, CDR2 FVKESK. V lost 4 bases, J lost 2 bases, and 7 bases stayed unmatched. In DNA, the CDR3 is TGTGCCAGCAGCCCCTCCATGACAGGGAACTATGGCTACACCTTC. Protein product: CASSPSMTGNYGYTF.

The chain uses TRBV2 and TRBJ2-1, with TRBD2 matching 10 bases. The CDR3 is 15 amino acids. The V gene's germline CDR1 is SNHLY and CDR2 FYNNEI. Trimming took 7 bases from V and 12 from J; bases not matched to a gene: 15. CDR3 in DNA: TGTGCCAGCAAGTCAGGGACTAGCGATCTACCACCGCAGTTCTTC. Protein sequence: CASKSGTSDLPPQFF.

The V and J genes are TRBV7-9 and TRBJ2-7; D remains ambiguous. The CDR3 has 15 amino acids. Trimming pared 0 bases from V and 1 base from J, leaving 10 bases between. Germline CDR1 and CDR2: SEHNR and FQNEAQ (reference sequence). Here the CDR3 DNA reads TGTGCCAGCAGCTTAGCTGGCTGGTTTTCCTACGAGCAGTACTTC. Protein product: CASSLAGWFSYEQYF.

This clone was counted a few times. The V call is TRBV19, the J call TRBJ2-1; possibly TRBD2 for D (5 bases). Germline V CDR1 and CDR2: LNHDA, SQIVND (reference sequence). Deletions cut 2 bases from V and 9 bases from J, with 8 bases between. The CDR3 has 12 residues. CDR3 DNA: TGTGCCAGTAGTATAATTCGGGGTGAGCAGTTCTTC. Translation gives CASSIIRGEQFF.

V is TRBV7-2 and J is TRBJ2-1; TRBD2 matches 9 bases. Germline V lookup: CDR1 SGHTA, CDR2 FQGNSA. The CDR3 sequence is 16 residues long. Trimming took 6 bases from V and 12 from J; bases not matched to a gene: 18. The CDR3 DNA follows: TGTGCCAGCAGTATCGGGGGTGGTAGCGGGGGAATGAGGCAGTTCTTC. This translates into CASSIGGGSGGMRQFF.

This clone showed up just a few times. This chain joins TRBV6-6 and TRBJ1-1; possibly TRBD1 for D (5 bases). The V end was cut by 2 bases, the J end by 7 bases, with 11 bases between. The V gene's germline CDR1 is MNHNY and CDR2 SVGAGI (reference sequence). The CDR3 extends over 13 amino acids. The CDR3 is CASSYPSGDEAFF. The CDR3 coding sequence is TGTGCCAGCAGTTACCCCTCGGGGGATGAAGCTTTCTTT.

The chain links TRBV27 to TRBJ2-7; 8 bases are shared with TRBD2. The CDR3 is 17 residues long. Germline CDR1 reads MNHEY; CDR2 reads SMNVEV (reference sequence). Losses at the gene ends were 5 bases for V and 1 base for J; bases not matched to a gene: 13. The CDR3 DNA reads as TGTGCCAGCAGTGTCGACCCGGGACTAGGGAGTTCCTACGAGCAGTACTTC. It codes for CASSVDPGLGSSYEQYF.

The chain uses TRBV9 and TRBJ2-3; possibly TRBD2 for D (6 bases). V was trimmed by 1 base and J by 8 bases, leaving 14 bases between them. Per germline, CDR1 SGDLS and CDR2 YYNGEE. The CDR3 totals 14 residues. The DNA for the CDR3 is TGTGCCAGCAGCGTATTAGGAGGGGCTGGTACGCAGTATTTT. This gives the protein CASSVLGGAGTQYF.

The chain links TRBV5-4 to TRBJ2-1, with TRBD2 matching 9 bases. The CDR3 covers 17 residues. Looked up from germline, CDR1 is SGHNT and CDR2 is YYREEE (reference sequence). Trimming removed 0 bases from V and 5 bases from J; junction bases left unmatched: 9. For the CDR3, the DNA is TGTGCCAGCAGCTTGGGACCCTCTAGCGGGACAAACAATGAGCAGTTCTTC. This encodes CASSLGPSSGTNNEQFF.

The J gene is TRBJ2-3, the V gene TRBV18; TRBD2 matches at 7 bases. This CDR3 has 15 residues. The germline V gene encodes CDR1 KGHSH and CDR2 LQKENI. J lost 1 base, V lost 6 bases, and 7 bases had no gene match. The CDR3 DNA sequence: TGTGCCAGCTCCCCCTTGGGGAGGGGCACAGATACGCAGTATTTT. This codes for CASSPLGRGTDTQYF.

The chain employs TRBV5-1 and TRBJ1-3; D not resolved. From germline, CDR1 is SGHRS and CDR2 YFSETQ. V was shortened by 4 bases and J by 0 bases, with 11 bases between the two germline ends. The CDR3 consists of 15 residues. The CDR3 protein is CASSVDGNSGNTIYF. For the CDR3, the DNA is TGCGCCAGCAGCGTGGACGGTAACTCTGGAAACACCATATATTTT.